This T cell receptor beta chain appears in the sequencing data of a study of T cells in Graves' hyperthyroidism and ophthalmopathy. Regions amplified from RNA transcripts were the TCR beta CDR3 regions. A set of HTBI primers served as the primers for a first-round RT-PCR of the TCR CDR3. TCRdb fed the multiplex PCR reads into MiXCR, producing one record per CDR3 protein. Of roughly 740,000 distinct CDR3 sequences in the sample, about 17% were seen once. Across 18 months, stable Graves' hyperthyroidism was marked by no progression to ophthalmopathy. Hyperthyroidism in the patients, aged 18 to 65, was newly diagnosed and under 2 months in duration. The study left out patients who had uncontrolled infection, other autoimmune disease, pregnancy or lactation. This clonotype was recorded many times. The CDR3 totals 16 residues. Germline V gives CDR1 MDHEN, CDR2 SYDVKM. V gave up 4 bases and J gave up 4 bases, with 17 bases separating them.

The receptor's source is a man aged 18 to 29 with Graves' hyperthyroidism. The V gene is TRBV28, the J gene TRBJ2-1, with TRBD2 as a possible D gene (6 bases). Sequencing input: blood. The CDR3 sequence: CASSSPWGERYNEQFF. CDR3 DNA sequence: TGTGCCAGCAGTTCTCCTTGGGGGGAGAGATACAATGAGCAGTTCTTC.